These 13 T cell receptor beta chains were sequenced from one sample in a study of blood T cell repertoires in COVID-19. Sequencing used immunoSEQ multiplex PCR; TCRdb keeps in-frame clones, though not all of them. The sample lists about 180,000 clones, around 83% occurring once. Sequencing input: peripheral blood. The receptors here all came from a woman in her 30s with active or convalescent COVID-19.

The chain is built from TRBV3-1 (or the pseudogene TRBV3-2) and TRBJ2-3; the D gene is possibly TRBD2 (7 bases). Germline assignment: CDR1 LGHDT and CDR2 YNNKEL (reference sequence). V was pared by 0 bases and J by 3 bases, with 16 bases between. This CDR3 has 17 residues. CDR3 coding DNA: TGTGCCAGCAGCCAAGAAGTTGGGGGGGGGCTTACAGATACGCAGTATTTT. Its protein is CASSQEVGGGLTDTQYF.

The rearrangement links TRBV3-1 (or the pseudogene TRBV3-2) to TRBJ2-7; D gene unclear. The V gene lost 0 bases and the J gene lost 0 bases, with 12 bases spanning the gap. Germline V gene lookup returns CDR1 LGHDT and CDR2 YNNKEL (reference sequence). There are 16 residues in the CDR3. CDR3 region: CASSQESSHHSYEQYF. The CDR3 region has the DNA TGTGCCAGCAGCCAAGAGTCTTCACACCACTCCTACGAGCAGTACTTC.

The chain recombines TRBV27 with TRBJ1-1, with D unclear. Per the germline V gene, CDR1 is MNHEY and CDR2 is SMNVEV (reference sequence). The CDR3 is 12 residues long. V lost 4 bases and J lost 6, with 9 bases in between. This CDR3 reads CASSSFGAEAFF. CDR3 DNA: TGTGCCAGCAGTTCGTTCGGGGCTGAAGCTTTCTTT.

This rearrangement joins TRBV12-3 or TRBV12-4 to TRBJ1-2; D gene unclear. V lost 1 base, J lost 1 base, and 4 bases lay in between. The length of the CDR3 is 13 residues. This CDR3 reads CASSLGYNYGYTF. CDR3 DNA sequence: TGTGCCAGCAGTTTAGGTTATAACTATGGCTACACCTTC.

This chain joins TRBV14 and TRBJ1-1; D gene uncertain. Between the trimmed V and J ends, which lost 2 bases and 3 bases, there was a span of 10 bases. This CDR3 spans 14 amino acids. Germline CDR1 SGHDN, CDR2 FVKESK. Here the CDR3 reads CASSQTAGYTEAFF. The CDR3 DNA follows: TGTGCCAGCAGCCAAACCGCGGGATACACTGAAGCTTTCTTT.

This chain uses TRBV28 with TRBJ1-2; maybe TRBD1 (6 bases). Germline V gene data show CDR1 as MDHEN and CDR2 as SYDVKM. The length of the CDR3 is 14 residues. The ends were cut back, 6 bases at V and 6 bases at J, with 17 bases in the middle. CDR3 amino acids: CASRRPLTGHGYTF. In DNA form, the CDR3 reads TGTGCCAGCAGGCGTCCCCTTACAGGGCATGGCTACACCTTC.

The rearrangement joins TRBV9 to TRBJ2-7, with TRBD1 identical over 8 bases. Unmatched junction bases numbered 5, after V lost 4 bases and J lost 2 bases. CDR3 length: 14 amino acids. Per germline, CDR1 SGDLS and CDR2 YYNGEE. The CDR3 DNA follows: TGTGCCAGCAGCCCCCGGACAGGGACCTACGAGCAGTACTTC. This codes for CASSPRTGTYEQYF.

The gene calls are TRBV7-9 and TRBJ1-4; D is possibly TRBD1 (5 bases). The CDR3 is made up of 14 amino acids. The germline gives CDR1 SEHNR, CDR2 FQNEAQ (reference sequence). V gave up 1 base and J gave up 4 bases, with 7 bases separating them. As DNA, the CDR3 is TGTGCCAGCAGCTTAGGGGGCGGTAATGAAAAACTGTTTTTT. Protein product: CASSLGGGNEKLFF.

The table lists this clone with a count of one. The gene calls are TRBV5-6 and TRBJ2-1; 8 nucleotides match TRBD2. Germline V lookup: CDR1 SGHDT, CDR2 YYEEEE. V shed 2 bases and J 6 bases; nucleotides not matched to a gene: 4. This CDR3 has 14 amino acids. CDR3 sequence: CASSFTGTSNEQFF. CDR3 nucleotides: TGTGCCAGCAGCTTCACCGGGACTAGCAATGAGCAGTTCTTC.

This chain links TRBV19 with TRBJ2-3; D gene uncertain. The length of the CDR3 is 13 residues. Germline V gene sequence: CDR1 LNHDA, CDR2 SQIVND (reference sequence). V lost 2 bases and J 4 bases, leaving 7 bases between the germline ends. The CDR3 region has the DNA TGTGCCAGTAGTATAATGGCATCAGATACGCAGTATTTT. Its translation: CASSIMASDTQYF. Together with reference TRBV19 and TRBJ2-3, the CDR3 gives the full variable domain: DGGITQSPKYLFRKEGQNVTLSCEQNLNHDAMYWYRQDPGQGLRLIYYSQIVNDFQKGDIAEGYSVSREKKESFPLTVTSAQKNPTAFYLCASSIMASDTQYFGPGTRLTVL.

The genes are TRBV11-2 and TRBJ1-1; TRBD1 aligns across 9 bases. CDR1 SGHAT and CDR2 FQNNGV come from the germline V gene. After removal of 5 bases from V and 5 bases from J, the junction contained 6 bases not matched to a gene. The CDR3 contains 14 residues. CDR3 protein: CASSQPGQGTEAFF. CDR3 DNA sequence: TGTGCCAGCAGCCAACCGGGACAGGGAACTGAAGCTTTCTTT.

CDR3 nucleotides: TGTGCCAGTAGCGGACAGGCTACCACTGAAGCTTTCTTT. Its translation is CASSGQATTEAFF. The J gene is TRBJ1-1, the V gene TRBV19; the match to TRBD1 covers 7 bases. The germline gives CDR1 LNHDA, CDR2 SQIVND (reference sequence). The CDR3 is made up of 13 amino acids. V lost 6 bases and J lost 4; bases outside the gene matches: 5.

The chain joins TRBV29-1 to TRBJ2-1; 8 bases agree with TRBD1. This CDR3 region has 14 residues. Germline CDR1 reads SQVTM; CDR2 reads ANQGSEA. V lost 4 bases, J lost 3 bases, and 5 bases stayed unmatched. This CDR3 reads CSVGDRGYYNEQFF. CDR3 nucleotides: TGCAGCGTTGGTGACAGGGGATACTACAATGAGCAGTTCTTC.